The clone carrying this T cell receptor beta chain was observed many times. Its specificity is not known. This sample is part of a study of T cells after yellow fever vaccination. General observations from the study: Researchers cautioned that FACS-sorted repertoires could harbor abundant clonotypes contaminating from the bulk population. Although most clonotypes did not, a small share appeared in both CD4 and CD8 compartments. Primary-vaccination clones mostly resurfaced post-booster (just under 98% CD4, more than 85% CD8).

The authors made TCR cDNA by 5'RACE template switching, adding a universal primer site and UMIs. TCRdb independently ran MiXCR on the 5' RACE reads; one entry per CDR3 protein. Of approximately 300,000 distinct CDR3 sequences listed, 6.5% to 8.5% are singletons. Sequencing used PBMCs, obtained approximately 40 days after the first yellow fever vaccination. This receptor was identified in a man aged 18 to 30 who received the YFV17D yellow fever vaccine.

CDR3 nucleotide sequence: TGTGCCAGCAGCTTAGTCCCGGGTACCGGGGAGCTGTTTTTT. Its translation is CASSLVPGTGELFF. The chain uses TRBV7-2 and TRBJ2-2, with unresolved D. V shed 1 base and J shed 5 bases, with 8 bases lying between them. The CDR3 has 14 amino acids. Germline-derived CDR1 and CDR2 are SGHTA and FQGNSA.